The source of this T cell receptor beta chain is a study of blood T cell repertoires in COVID-19. In the study overall: The origin of the acute and convalescent COVID-19 samples was the United States, Italy and Spain. In each case, the material was cDNA or gDNA derived from T cells, B-cell-depleted T cells, or PBMCs.

Per the study methods: Counts of nucleated cells, estimated from reference gene primer amplification, were obtained. Sequenced by immunoSEQ multiplex PCR; TCRdb stores in-frame clones only, minus some. V and J calls and clone size are those listed in that table; D and trimming were worked out from the DNA. The sample lists under 300,000 clones; 80% to 90% were seen once. The CDR3 consists of 13 residues. CDR1 and CDR2 from the germline V gene are KGHDR and SFDVKD. V was shortened by 1 base and J by 8 bases, with 8 bases between the two germline ends. This sequence was found in a woman in her twenties or thirties with active or convalescent COVID-19. Sequenced material: peripheral blood. The chain employs TRBV24-1 and TRBJ1-5, with unresolved D. Here the CDR3 reads CATSDFPGKPQHF. In DNA, the CDR3 is TGTGCCACCAGTGATTTTCCGGGGAAGCCCCAGCATTTT.